The clone carrying this TCR beta chain was counted only a few times. Its specificity is unknown. Using its own MiXCR run on the reads, TCRdb lists one record per CDR3 protein. This sample carries around 300,000 distinct CDR3 sequences, 25% of them seen once, and the ten largest clones take about an eighth. Per germline, CDR1 LNHDA and CDR2 SQIVND (reference sequence). The CDR3 spans 15 residues. Trimming removed 5 bases at V and 7 bases at J, with 20 bases between. This entry is derived from a study of T cell repertoires in cytomegalovirus infection. As for the study in general: From public TCR beta signatures came an indication of both CMV infection and matching HLA type. Findings of the study overall: Across the ex vivo response, the dominant clonotypes were HLA-C-restricted CMV-specific TCR beta clonotypes.

The receptor's source is a human donor in good health (CMV status not recorded). Some clones in this sample may be carry-over from other donors' samples. The V call is TRBV19, the J call TRBJ1-2; possible D gene TRBD1, 5 bases. The input for sequencing was cultured PBMCs, taken from culture after CMV antigen stimulation. The DNA of the CDR3 is TGTGCCAGTAGTCCTGTCGGACATAGCTTTATTGGCTACACCTTC. It specifies CASSPVGHSFIGYTF.